This T cell receptor beta chain was captured in a study of regulatory T cells in long-lasting Graves disease. General study points: Persistent Graves' patients had lower TCR diversity than newly diagnosed ones. There was favoring of TRBV28, TRBJ1-2 and TRBJ2-5 in persistent disease.

This sample's time point: newly diagnosed GD, antithyroid drugs for less than 3 months. From RNA extracted from PBMCs, the TCR library was made. Losses at the gene ends were 4 bases for V and 0 bases for J; bases not matched to a gene: 7. Germline V lookup: CDR1 SGHNT, CDR2 YYREEE (reference sequence). The CDR3 covers 16 residues. In the case of this clonotype: The target antigen is unknown.

Arm-PCR of CDR3 regions and iRepertoire HTBI primers were the basis on which TCR beta libraries were built. From the multiplex PCR reads, TCRdb called clonotypes with MiXCR, one entry per CDR3 protein. The sample contains hundreds of thousands of distinct CDR3 sequences, under 20% of which appear only once. Another study also made use of these data, one on T cells in Graves' hyperthyroidism and ophthalmopathy. As that study records: Lactation, pregnancy, other autoimmune disease or uncontrolled infection led to exclusion of patients.

Sequences were derived from peripheral blood mononuclear cells (PBMCs), sampled at new diagnosis, from a patient treated with antithyroid drugs. The chain has TRBV5-4 and TRBJ2-1, with 7 positions matching TRBD1. This TCR came from a woman younger than 45 with Graves disease. DNA for the CDR3: TGTGCCAGCAGCACGGGACAGCTTAACTCCTACAATGAGCAGTTCTTC. Encoded protein: CASSTGQLNSYNEQFF.